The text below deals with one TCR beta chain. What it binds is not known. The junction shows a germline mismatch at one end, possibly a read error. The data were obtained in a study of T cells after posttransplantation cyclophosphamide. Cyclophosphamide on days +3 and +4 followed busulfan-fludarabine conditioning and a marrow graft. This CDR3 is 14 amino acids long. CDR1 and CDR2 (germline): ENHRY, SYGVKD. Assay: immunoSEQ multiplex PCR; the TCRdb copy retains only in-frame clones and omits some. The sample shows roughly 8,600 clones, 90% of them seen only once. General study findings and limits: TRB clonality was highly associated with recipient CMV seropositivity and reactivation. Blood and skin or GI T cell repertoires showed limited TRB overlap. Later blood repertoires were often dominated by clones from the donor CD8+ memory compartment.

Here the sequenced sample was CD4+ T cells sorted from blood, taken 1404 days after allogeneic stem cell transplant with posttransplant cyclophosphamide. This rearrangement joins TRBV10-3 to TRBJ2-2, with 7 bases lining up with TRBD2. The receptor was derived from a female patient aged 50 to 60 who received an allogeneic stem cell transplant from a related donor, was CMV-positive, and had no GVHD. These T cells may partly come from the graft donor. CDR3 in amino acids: CAVSGNRDTGELFF. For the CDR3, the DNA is TGTGCCGTCAGCGGGAATAGGGACACCGGGGAGCTGTTTTTT.